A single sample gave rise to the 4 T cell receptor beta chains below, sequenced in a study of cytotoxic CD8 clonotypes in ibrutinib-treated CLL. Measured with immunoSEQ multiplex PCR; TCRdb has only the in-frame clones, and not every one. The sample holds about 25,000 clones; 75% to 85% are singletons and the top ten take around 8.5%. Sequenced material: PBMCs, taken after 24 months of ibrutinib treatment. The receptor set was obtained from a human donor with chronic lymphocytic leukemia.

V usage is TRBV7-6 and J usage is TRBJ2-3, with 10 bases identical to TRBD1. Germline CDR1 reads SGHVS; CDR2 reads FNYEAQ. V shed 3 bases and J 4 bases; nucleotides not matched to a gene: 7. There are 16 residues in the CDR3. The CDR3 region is CASSLLAGQGPDTQYF. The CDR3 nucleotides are TGTGCCAGCAGCTTGTTGGCGGGACAGGGGCCAGATACGCAGTATTTT.

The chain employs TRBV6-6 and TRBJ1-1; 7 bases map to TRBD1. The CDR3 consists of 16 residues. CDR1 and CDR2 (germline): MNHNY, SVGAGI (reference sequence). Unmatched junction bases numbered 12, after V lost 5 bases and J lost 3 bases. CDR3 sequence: CASSQSRGREDTEAFF. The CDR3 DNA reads TGTGCCAGCAGTCAATCAAGGGGGCGCGAGGACACTGAAGCTTTCTTT.

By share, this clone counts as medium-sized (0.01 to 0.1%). The CDR3 protein is CASSLVAELKANYGYTF. CDR3 DNA: TGTGCCAGCAGCTTAGTGGCAGAACTAAAAGCTAACTATGGCTACACCTTC. This chain uses TRBV7-9 with TRBJ1-2; D is undetermined. Trimming took off 1 base at V and 0 bases at J, with 15 bases between the two ends. CDR3 size: 17 residues. The V gene's germline CDR1 is SEHNR and CDR2 FQNEAQ (reference sequence).

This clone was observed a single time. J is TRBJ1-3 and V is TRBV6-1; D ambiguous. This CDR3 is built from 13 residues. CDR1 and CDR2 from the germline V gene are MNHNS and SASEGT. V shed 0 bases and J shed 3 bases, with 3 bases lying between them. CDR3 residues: CASSEARGNTIYF. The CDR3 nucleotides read TGTGCCAGCAGTGAAGCGCGTGGAAACACCATATATTTT.